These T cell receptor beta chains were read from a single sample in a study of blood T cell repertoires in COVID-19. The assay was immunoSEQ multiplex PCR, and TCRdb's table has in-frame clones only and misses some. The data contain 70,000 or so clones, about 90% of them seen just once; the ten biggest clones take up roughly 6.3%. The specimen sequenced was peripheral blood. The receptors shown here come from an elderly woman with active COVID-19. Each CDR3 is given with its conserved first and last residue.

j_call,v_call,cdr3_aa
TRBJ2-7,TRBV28,CASSRYEQYF
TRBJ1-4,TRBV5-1,CASSCRAPGEGKLFF
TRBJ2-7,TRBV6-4,CASSGTGFEQYF
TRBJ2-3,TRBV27,CASSLKDRGTDTQYF
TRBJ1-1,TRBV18,CASSPAGDTEAFF
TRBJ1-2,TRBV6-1,CASSEYLGQGENYGYTF
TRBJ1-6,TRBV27,CASSPRAGSPLHF
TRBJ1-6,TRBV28,CASSSPLGAQNSPLHF
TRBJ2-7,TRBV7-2,CASSTVGSGSKEQYF
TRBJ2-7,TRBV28,CASSLQGVWYEQYF
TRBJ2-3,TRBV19,CASSTKGGPDTQYF
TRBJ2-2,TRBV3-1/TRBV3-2,CASSPGGAGELFF
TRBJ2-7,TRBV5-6,CASSLLGGYSYEQYF
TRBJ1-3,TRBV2,CASSPQGTGNTIYF
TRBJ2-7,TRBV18,CASSPPTGHRYEQYF
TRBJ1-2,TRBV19,CASSLGQGYGYTF
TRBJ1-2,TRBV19,CASMGPGRYGYTF
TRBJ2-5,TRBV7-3,CASSLHGLAGEETQYF